This T cell receptor beta chain was recovered during a study of cytomegalovirus exposure and HLA in healthy donors (dated by TCRdb to between 2016 and 2019). Looking at the study overall: An earlier analysis of about 560 of the donors reported over 250 Gb of sequence data and 117 million unique TCR beta sequences obtained from roughly 180 million T cells. All discovery cohort repertoires had been generated on a single sequencing platform. An early release that covered roughly 600 HLA-typed donors contained around 300 gigabases of sequencing data and 65 million to 100 million unique TCR sequences. Of the 300 to 450 genotyped donors, more than 75% were placed in the genetic ancestry cluster associated with self-reported Caucasian donors. Donor age, sex, ethnicity and CMV serostatus were compiled together with the repertoire data. Typing coverage differed by locus: A, B, C, DRB1 and DQB1 were typed in roughly 629-640 donors, DQA1 in roughly 510, DPA1 in approximately 600, and DPB1 in 450 to 480. In a later analysis, previously published TCR beta repertoires from 666 donors were re-analyzed and high-resolution HLA genotyping was added so that TCR occurrence patterns could be studied. In an earlier analysis of 587 of the donors, high-throughput TCR beta sequencing was used to judge whether each TCR beta V gene segment behaved as functional or pseudogenic. Several DR-DQ haplotypes were handled as single units for association and clustering because linkage in the cohort was strong. The aim of the study was to test whether cataloging public T cell receptors could identify signatures of past pathogen exposure. On average, approximately 250,000 unique TCR beta nucleotide sequences were sequenced per donor among a few hundred genotyped donors of the cohort, with 15% to 20% of those sequences being non-productive. HLA typing included class I and class II loci at four-digit resolution. The study used immunosequencing to profile the T cell repertoires of hundreds of subjects and linked those repertoires to cytomegalovirus serostatus. In the later analysis, no new phenotypic data were used to find candidate immune exposures; instead, reliance was placed on TCR beta sequences and their occurrence across donors. To predict cytomegalovirus infection status, the study combined high-throughput TCR immunosequencing, statistical association of individual TCRs with disease status, and machine learning. In addition to the first cohort of approximately 650 subjects, a separate validation cohort of about 120 different subjects was used. In a later genetic analysis, genome-wide SNP genotypes for about 55% of the roughly 700 donors were used, and that subset was treated as a discovery cohort.

Points on this clone: There is no known antigen for this receptor. No base quality information exists; no much larger clone differs at one position.

From the cysteine up to the phenylalanine, the CDR3 has a length of 17 residues. Left in the record is the CDR3 DNA by itself, 51 bases read in frame from the first base. The junction carries 19 bases between V and J, which are trimmed by 4 bases and 2 bases respectively. According to the germline V gene (reference sequence), CDR1 reads SEHNR and CDR2 reads FQNEAQ. What the authors observed across the whole study: Correlated functional status among segregating V segments might reflect linkage disequilibrium, but an unknown experimental factor could not be ruled out. A later analysis found that HLA-associated TCR beta chains were more clonally expanded and had lower generation probabilities than equally common non-associated chains. In an earlier analysis of over 550 of the donors, most TCR beta V segments were observed in productive rearrangements about 87% or about 30% of the time, broadly matching IMGT annotations. When HLA alleles, especially DR and DQ, strongly co-occurred, attributing TCR associations to individual alleles was difficult. A cluster of highly shared sequence variants was judged likely to represent a technical artifact of the sequencing pipeline. Presence/absence analyses assumed roughly uniform sequencing depth across donors, an assumption that may not hold. The authors suggested that the approach could potentially be extended to other disease states and immunological phenotypes. In both the original and validation cohorts, the classifier was reported to diagnose cytomegalovirus status with high specificity and sensitivity. Most CMV-associated TCR beta chains appeared to be HLA-restricted in a later analysis, and the HLA associations seemed to be driven largely by CMV exposure. A further reported finding was that TCR beta sequences accurately predicted the HLA-A and HLA-B alleles for most subjects in the first cohort. Most TCR sequences were seen in very few donors, while some public TCRs were found in many individuals. At a false discovery rate of 0.05, a later analysis linked roughly 17,000 TCR beta sequences to specific HLA alleles. A later genetic analysis associated a missense DCLRE1C variant with V-gene and J-gene trimming of TCR beta chains, and an independent cohort replicated the association. Some 15 rarely observed V segments, including chromosome 9 orphons, were excluded from the earlier analysis of some 590 of the donors because counts were too low. HLA typing was unavailable for some donors at each locus, so association tests used only the typed subset. The study gave a list of under 200 TCR beta chains associated with cytomegalovirus. A later analysis reported that several top co-occurrence clusters appeared linked to parvovirus B19, influenza, CMV and Epstein-Barr virus. In vitro tests confirmed that three of the cytomegalovirus-associated TCR beta chains recognize cytomegalovirus antigens. The cohort was sequenced for TCR beta chains only, and without alpha or paired-chain data the features that could be detected were limited. For the cohort, immune exposure information was limited to CMV serostatus. Compared with the roughly 720-donor mean, donors in an Asian-associated ancestry cluster had fewer N-insertions in productive TCRs, according to a later genetic analysis. Some IMGT-functional V segments, including TRBV6-2 and TRBV6-3, could not be distinguished by the 87-base-pair reads and were therefore excluded. A later analysis found that TCR association rates varied across HLA loci, with DRB1 alleles showing the most associated TCRs and HLA-C alleles the fewest.

The library came from the immunoSEQ multiplex PCR assay. For the multiplex PCR, a mixture combining 60 forward primers for TCR Vbeta segments and 13 reverse primers for TCR Jbeta segments was used. Amplification of the CDR3 region of rearranged TCR beta genes was performed with a multiplex PCR assay on genomic DNA. On the Illumina HiSeq System, the amplified TCR beta libraries were sequenced as 87-base-pair reads. In the source study's methods: Across the roughly 700 repertoires, a later analysis counted roughly 77 million unique TCR beta chains, some 11 million of which were shared by at least two donors. A nearest-neighbor algorithm error-corrected the raw reads and collapsed the reads into unique sequences, merging closely related sequences to remove PCR and sequencing errors. Alignment of CDR3 sequences to IMGT reference sequences was used to assign V, D and J gene segments. For a sequence to be retained, a match of at least six nucleotides to both a V gene segment and a J gene segment was required. A rearrangement counted as productive if the CDR3 had no stop codons and remained in frame with V and J, and every other rearrangement counted as non-productive. CDR3 was defined according to IMGT convention as the region running from the second conserved V-encoded cysteine to the conserved J-encoded phenylalanine. In an earlier analysis of around 540 of the donors, sequences lacking an unambiguous match to a single V gene segment were excluded. An earlier analysis of a few hundred of the donors classified V segments as functional when productive rearrangements were above 56.7% and as segregating when the standard deviation between donors was above 5%. A statistical classification framework was built to diagnose cytomegalovirus status from the catalog of TCR beta chain sequences. In a later analysis, V and J genes were assigned by comparing TCR nucleotide sequences against IMGT/GENE-DB human TR gene sequences. The TCRdist pipeline was used in a later analysis to assign CDR3 sequences and most-parsimonious VDJ recombination scenarios. A later analysis defined each TCR beta chain by its CDR3 amino acid sequence plus V-gene family, and excluded reads lacking a unique V-gene family. To address suspected cross-contamination and a sequencing artifact, a later analysis removed 592 highly shared, low-generation-probability nucleotide sequences. For each public chain, a later analysis derived a clonal expansion index from normalized ranks of inferred template counts within each repertoire. A later analysis computed generation probabilities with a VDJ recombination model fitted to out-of-frame rearrangements, and checked the results against IGoR. A later analysis scored TCR-TCR, TCR-HLA and TCR-CMV co-occurrence with hypergeometric tests, applying a repertoire-size bias correction to TCR pairs. To estimate false discovery rates, a later analysis permuted the HLA or CMV assignments 20 times. In a later analysis, co-occurring TCRs were grouped using DBSCAN, with TCRdist sequence similarity added in when clustering inside HLA-allele-positive subsets. Repertoires with fewer than 30,000 or more than 120,000 public chains were left out of co-occurrence clustering, as were about 5 repertoires with anomalous nucleotide sharing. TCRdb took over this immuneACCESS table, retaining in-frame rearrangements with V and J assigned. Such tables are incomplete; in checked studies, under half of the missing clones stem from an unresolved V gene, and the remainder is unexplained. Clone size and V and J calls were adopted from that table, with D and trimming inferred from the DNA. The sample table contains some 150,000 clones; only one count was recorded for about 75% of them. The top ten clones comprise about 1.4% of the sample.

The cohort comprised 550 to 700 healthy bone marrow donors. Cohort members were all nominally healthy when sampled, although unrecorded immune exposures were likely present. The donor was CMV seronegative and was included in the group of 352 seronegative cohort members. Every donor gave a peripheral blood sample, and the peripheral blood mononuclear cells from that sample were used for TCR beta sequencing. Genomic DNA extraction from the blood cell samples was performed with the Qiagen DNeasy Blood Extraction Kit. Sample: PBMCs. The sequence links TRBV7-9 to TRBJ2-3, with a tentative D gene TRBD1 over 6 matching bases. The clonotype originates from a woman between 40 and 55 years old in good health and CMV-seronegative. The CDR3 region reads CASSSSRGQRYTDTQYF. The base sequence is TGTGCCAGCAGCTCGTCCAGAGGACAGCGATACACAGATACGCAGTATTTT.